This T cell receptor (beta chain) was observed in a study of blood T cell repertoires in COVID-19. Whole-study context: Acute and convalescent COVID-19 specimens originated in the United States, Italy and Spain.

Adults between roughly 18 and 90 years of age took part from fewer than 30 US areas. Participants' own reports of clinical history determined their cohort assignment. In the original analysis: Amplification of reference gene primers was used by the study to estimate nucleated cell counts. The repertoire was sequenced with immunoSEQ multiplex PCR; TCRdb's copy has only in-frame clones and lacks some. V, J and clone size reflect that table, while D and trimming were determined from the DNA. The sample holds about 260,000 clones, 85% to 90% seen once. V gave up 3 bases and J gave up 4 bases, with 9 bases separating them. Germline values: CDR1 SNHLY, CDR2 FYNNEI. This CDR3 comprises 13 residues.

The TCR originated in a man aged 50 to 60 who had been exposed to COVID-19. This sequence joins TRBV2 and TRBJ1-1; D is ambiguous. What was sequenced was PBMCs or T cells enriched from blood (not recorded which). The CDR3 bases are TGTGCCAGCAGTGAGGGCGTGGGCACTGAAGCTTTCTTT. Protein sequence: CASSEGVGTEAFF.